This T cell receptor (beta chain) is from a study of blood T cell repertoires in COVID-19 (dated by TCRdb to the early 2020s). Background for the entire study: Samples from collaborators originated in the United States, Italy and Spain and spanned both the acute and convalescent phases of COVID-19. The material from the prospective study consisted of cDNA or gDNA derived from T cells, B-cell-depleted T cells, or PBMCs. Deeply sampled blood TCRbeta repertoires from subjects exposed to, actively infected with, or recovered from COVID-19 were included in the dataset. The repertoires were released in a freely available public database meant as a resource for research on the immune response to SARS-CoV-2. The samples were drawn from the first 160 participants of the ongoing ImmuneRACE study and from about 1,200 subjects provided by 6 global collaborators. Nearly every sample came with metadata listing a de-identified subject ID, COVID-19 status, age in years and sex. Where available, HLA class I and class II types were taken from metadata supplied by the sample provider and were not determined by assay-based typing. General findings and caveats noted by the study authors: How much clinical and demographic metadata was included differed by source and by participant, and the metadata was provided uncurated.

Each collaborating institution followed its own protocols to collect whole blood in K2EDTA tubes. Collaborator samples were shipped for TCRbeta analysis as frozen whole blood, isolated PBMCs, or DNA extracted from either sample type. The immunoSEQ Assay, a bias-controlled multiplex PCR, was used to amplify TCRbeta CDR3 regions from genomic DNA. The paper's data handling went like this. Within the assay, amplification of reference gene primers was used to estimate how many nucleated cells each sample contained. Sequence reads were collapsed and filtered to measure the absolute abundance of every unique TCRbeta CDR3 rearrangement. Productive Simpson clonality was computed per sample as the square root of Simpson's diversity index over productive rearrangements. Imported from immuneACCESS, the table was reduced by TCRdb to in-frame sequences with V and J called. These copies leave out some clones; in studies compared against another copy, an unresolved V gene accounts for under half, and the cause of the remainder is not known. For V, J and clone size, that table is used; D and trimming come from the DNA. The sample contains about 87,000 clones, roughly 86% of them found a single time. Clones ranked in the top ten supply 5.1% of the sample.

Counted from cysteine to phenylalanine, this CDR3 has 12 amino acids. The sequence is cut down to CDR3 DNA, 36 bases in frame from base 1. V gives up 2 bases and J gives up 8 bases, and the segment between their germline ends measures 9 bases. To note about this clone: Its specific antigen is unknown. Per-nucleotide qualities are absent, and no much larger clonotype sits a single base away.

The source material was peripheral blood. This TCR derives from a man in his forties with acute or convalescent COVID-19. Recombination connected TRBV12-3 or TRBV12-4 to TRBJ1-2; there is no confident call for the D gene. This receptor has the CDR3 CASSLNFQGYTF. The sequenced DNA: TGTGCCAGCAGTTTAAATTTCCAGGGCTACACCTTC.